This is a list of T cell receptor beta chains from one sample in a study of CD8 T cells in Susac syndrome. Each CDR3 protein gets one entry after TCRdb re-called the immunoSEQ multiplex PCR reads with MiXCR. The table records some 150,000 distinct CDR3 sequences, roughly 95% of them present only once. Sequencing used CD8+ T cells from PBMCs. The receptor set was obtained from a human donor with multiple sclerosis. The CDR3 runs from the conserved cysteine through the conserved F or W. The order of the fields is clone size, J gene, D gene, V gene, CDR3 protein. D genes are given only for firm matches. Size is stated for part of the rows, as once, few or many counts, or as a class when the clone is expanded.

-,TRBJ1-5,-,TRBV13,CASSFSGSQNQPQHF
-,TRBJ2-6,-,TRBV7-6,CASSPHVGRGTIRISGANVLTF
-,TRBJ2-3,TRBD2,TRBV12-5,CASRLAGAADTQYF
-,TRBJ2-3,-,TRBV6-1,CASSESAGTDTQYF
-,TRBJ1-6,-,TRBV9,CASSGTDRTNSPLHF
-,TRBJ2-1,TRBD2,TRBV2,CASSETAGAYNEQFF
-,TRBJ2-7,-,TRBV7-9,CASSKGASYEQYF
-,TRBJ2-5,-,TRBV20-1,CSARDPRWEETQYF
-,TRBJ2-2,TRBD1,TRBV13,CASSPNDRGLTGELFF
-,TRBJ2-7,TRBD2,TRBV5-1,CASSPEGTGSGTYEQYF
-,TRBJ2-5,TRBD2,TRBV5-6,CASSLEAGGGPQETQYF
-,TRBJ2-3,-,TRBV7-9,CASSMTGTTTDTQYF
-,TRBJ2-3,TRBD2,TRBV12-3/TRBV12-4,CASSLGGLDTQYF
-,TRBJ2-3,-,TRBV29-1,CSVVGAPVADTQYF
-,TRBJ2-1,TRBD2,TRBV2,CASSEDLAGRYNEQFF
-,TRBJ2-7,-,TRBV29-1,CSVEDRWYEQYF
once,TRBJ2-1,TRBD2,TRBV5-1,CASSLLSGSGRLRGNEQFF
-,TRBJ1-1,-,TRBV4-1,CASSQGQAILMNTEAFF
-,TRBJ2-3,TRBD2,TRBV11-2,CASSLTSGTDTQYF
-,TRBJ1-1,-,TRBV29-1,CSAEQGDTEAFF
-,TRBJ1-2,-,TRBV25-1,CASSRTGQASYGYTF
-,TRBJ2-7,TRBD2,TRBV2,CASSGTSEAYEQYF
-,TRBJ1-1,-,TRBV29-1,CSVAGSLNTEAFF
-,TRBJ2-7,TRBD2,TRBV30,CAWRPGLASEKQYF
-,TRBJ2-1,TRBD1,TRBV30,CAWSVGTGYNEQFF